The clone carrying this TCR beta chain came up a few times. What it binds is unknown. The data stem from a study of response to subunit inactivated influenza vaccine. Study observations and caveats: Few additional T cells are recruited per seasonal influenza vaccination, authors suggested.

The germline V gene has CDR1 LGHDT and CDR2 YNNKEL (reference sequence). The CDR3 loop spans 16 amino acids. Trimming shortened V by 5 bases and J by 0 bases, and 15 bases separated the two germline ends. TCRdb reanalysed the RT-PCR reads using MiXCR and keeps one entry per CDR3 protein. This table holds over 400,000 distinct CDR3 sequences, around 9.9% found once. The source is a man aged 50 or older who received an inactivated influenza vaccine. Sample: PBMCs from blood, taken 40 to 50 days after vaccination. The chain uses TRBV3-1 and TRBJ2-3; D is undetermined. CDR3 nucleotide sequence: TGTGCCAGCAGCATCAGTCCAACCTCTAGCACAGATACGCAGTATTTT. Translation gives CASSISPTSSTDTQYF.